The 29 T cell receptor beta chains presented below share a single source sample, sequenced in a study of shared clonotypes between healthy human individuals. The method was immunoSEQ multiplex PCR; TCRdb's version includes in-frame clones alone and lacks a portion of them. Of over a million clones in the sample, around 98.5% are singletons; the top ten hold about 0.34%. The sequenced material came from naive CD4+ T cells sorted from blood. Subset described: CD45RA+ positively selected. The origin of the receptors is a man aged 25 to 45 in good health.

In nucleotides, the CDR3 is TGCGCCAGCAGCTTGGCTGGGACAGAGGGTTGGTACTCTGGAAACACCATATATTTT. It is translated as CASSLAGTEGWYSGNTIYF. The V gene is TRBV5-1, the J gene TRBJ1-3, with TRBD1 matching over 7 bases. J gave up 0 bases and V 0 bases, and 12 bases lay outside the gene matches. CDR3 size: 19 residues. Germline CDR1 and CDR2: SGHRS and YFSETQ.

The genes are TRBV18 and TRBJ1-1; D is undetermined. This CDR3 region has 13 residues. V gave up 3 bases and J gave up 7 bases, with 12 bases separating them. Germline V gives CDR1 KGHSH, CDR2 LQKENI. CDR3 in amino acids: CASSPLVGFEAFF. The DNA of the CDR3 is TGTGCCAGCTCACCGCTGGTAGGGTTTGAAGCTTTCTTT.

J is TRBJ2-5 and V is TRBV19; no firm D call. The V gene's germline CDR1 is LNHDA and CDR2 SQIVND (reference sequence). V was trimmed by 9 bases and J by 7 bases, leaving 15 bases between them. CDR3 length: 12 amino acids. The CDR3 sequence: CASGPVVGTQYF. The DNA for the CDR3 is TGTGCCAGCGGACCGGTCGTAGGGACCCAGTACTTC.

V is TRBV5-1 and J is TRBJ2-1; D not resolved. Trimming cost V 0 bases and J 9 bases, with 13 bases left between them. The CDR3 spans 14 residues. CDR1 is SGHRS and CDR2 is YFSETQ in the germline V gene. CDR3 protein: CASSLGTTPGEQFF. The CDR3 coding sequence is TGCGCCAGCAGCTTGGGTACTACACCGGGTGAGCAGTTCTTC.

In the case of this clone: In the same sample, other DNA sequences code for this CDR3. The V call is TRBV19, the J call TRBJ2-5, with unresolved D. The V end was cut by 1 base, the J end by 4 bases, with 4 bases between. Per germline, CDR1 LNHDA and CDR2 SQIVND (reference sequence). This CDR3 has 12 residues. The chain's CDR3 is CASSIGGETQYF. The DNA for the CDR3 is TGTGCCAGTAGTATAGGGGGAGAGACCCAGTACTTC. The full variable domain, rest sourced from reference TRBV19 and TRBJ2-5, is DGGITQSPKYLFRKEGQNVTLSCEQNLNHDAMYWYRQDPGQGLRLIYYSQIVNDFQKGDIAEGYSVSREKKESFPLTVTSAQKNPTAFYLCASSIGGETQYFGPGTRLLVL.

A remark on this clone: The identical CDR3 is also encoded by other nucleotide sequences in the sample. The chain carries TRBV2 and TRBJ1-5, with 11 bases fitting TRBD1. CDR1 is SNHLY, CDR2 FYNNEI, per germline. After removal of 6 bases from V and 4 bases from J, the junction contained 2 bases not matched to a gene. The CDR3 spans 14 residues. As DNA, the CDR3 is TGTGCCAGCAGCGGGGACAGGGGGAATCAGCCCCAGCATTTT. It specifies CASSGDRGNQPQHF.

This chain joins TRBV28 and TRBJ2-7, with unresolved D. The CDR3 sequence is 12 residues long. Germline V lookup: CDR1 MDHEN, CDR2 SYDVKM. V lost 5 bases and J lost 7, with 12 bases in between. The CDR3 sequence: CASSPLALEQYF. Here the CDR3 DNA reads TGTGCCAGCAGTCCTTTGGCCTTGGAGCAGTACTTC.

The rearrangement links TRBV29-1 to TRBJ2-3, with D possibly being TRBD1 or TRBD2 (5 bases each). Trimming shortened V by 0 bases and J by 0 bases, and 10 bases separated the two germline ends. The CDR3 runs to 15 residues. From germline, CDR1 is SQVTM and CDR2 ANQGSEA. The CDR3 DNA reads as TGCAGCGTTGAAGACCGAGGGGTTAGCACAGATACGCAGTATTTT. It codes for CSVEDRGVSTDTQYF.

The chain uses TRBV7-9 and TRBJ2-7, with unresolved D. CDR3 length: 14 amino acids. V was shortened by 1 base and J by 0 bases, with 7 bases between the two germline ends. CDR1 and CDR2 (germline): SEHNR, FQNEAQ (reference sequence). This chain's CDR3 is CASSLGVDSYEQYF. In DNA form, the CDR3 reads TGTGCCAGCAGCTTAGGAGTGGACTCCTACGAGCAGTACTTC.

The chain is built from TRBV2 and TRBJ2-3; 9 bases match TRBD2. The germline V gene encodes CDR1 SNHLY and CDR2 FYNNEI. Trimming removed 3 bases from V and 10 bases from J; junction bases left unmatched: 11. This CDR3 is built from 15 residues. CDR3 nucleotides: TGTGCCAGCAGTGACTCAGGGACTAGCTCCTTGGCGCAGTATTTT. It codes for CASSDSGTSSLAQYF.

This chain joins TRBV10-2 and TRBJ2-1, with D possibly matching TRBD2 (7 bases). V was pared by 8 bases and J by 8 bases, with 13 bases between. The CDR3 sequence is 12 residues long. The V gene's germline CDR1 is WSHSY and CDR2 SAAADI. The CDR3 DNA reads TGCGCCAGCCACAGGGCGGGGGATGAGCAGTTCTTC. Amino acids: CASHRAGDEQFF.

With respect to this clone: Additional DNA sequences in this sample encode the identical CDR3. This CDR3 reads CASSLGDRGRETQYF. The CDR3 coding sequence is TGTGCCAGCAGCTTAGGGGACAGGGGCAGAGAGACCCAGTACTTC. V is TRBV5-6 and J is TRBJ2-5; 10 positions match TRBD1. The CDR3 loop spans 15 amino acids. The V segment lost 2 bases and the J segment 4 bases; nucleotides outside the gene matches: 5. Germline V CDR1 and CDR2: SGHDT, YYEEEE.

The rearrangement links TRBV18 to TRBJ2-7; 8 positions match TRBD1. The germline gives CDR1 KGHSH, CDR2 LQKENI. V lost 0 bases, J lost 2 bases, and 3 bases stayed unmatched. This CDR3 is 15 amino acids long. In DNA form, the CDR3 reads TGTGCCAGCTCACCACCGGGACAGGTTGCCTACGAGCAGTACTTC. Translating it yields CASSPPGQVAYEQYF.

This clone showed up just once. Other nucleotide sequences from this sample produce the same CDR3. The chain links TRBV7-2 to TRBJ2-1, with a possible D match to TRBD2 (5 bases). The CDR3 runs to 14 residues. Germline assignment: CDR1 SGHTA and CDR2 FQGNSA. V shed 5 bases and J shed 3 bases, with 11 bases lying between them. CDR3 loop: CASSLRGFYNEQFF. The CDR3 coding sequence is TGTGCCAGCAGCCTTCGGGGATTCTACAATGAGCAGTTCTTC.

The V call is TRBV7-6, the J call TRBJ1-5; D not certain. Germline V CDR1 and CDR2: SGHVS, FNYEAQ. The CDR3 extends over 14 amino acids. V was cut by 0 bases and J by 5 bases, with 8 bases left in between. The CDR3: CASSLAAGDQPQHF. CDR3 coding DNA: TGTGCCAGCAGCTTAGCGGCGGGAGATCAGCCCCAGCATTTT.

The V gene is TRBV28, the J gene TRBJ2-7; possible D gene TRBD1, 6 bases. This CDR3 has 13 amino acids. The V end was cut by 8 bases, the J end by 3 bases, with 14 bases between. Germline loops: CDR1 MDHEN, CDR2 SYDVKM. The DNA of the CDR3 is TGTGCCAGCCGGGACAATTTGGACTACGAGCAGTACTTC. Its protein product is CASRDNLDYEQYF.

The count of this clone is one. This rearrangement joins TRBV6-1 to TRBJ2-1; 7 nucleotides line up with TRBD2. The CDR3 length is 14 residues. The V gene's germline CDR1 is MNHNS and CDR2 SASEGT. With V trimmed by 8 bases and J by 7 bases, 11 bases remained unmatched. The CDR3 DNA follows: TGTGCCAGCCGGTTGGCGGGAGAGTATAATGAGCAGTTCTTC. Protein product: CASRLAGEYNEQFF.

The CDR3 nucleotides are TGTGCCAGCACCGCTCCTACAGGGTTCGAGCAGTACTTC. Its protein is CASTAPTGFEQYF. V gene TRBV28 combines with J gene TRBJ2-7; possibly TRBD1 for D (6 bases). There are 13 residues in the CDR3. Germline CDR1 reads MDHEN; CDR2 reads SYDVKM. Trimming cost V 7 bases and J 6 bases, with 16 bases left between them. Together with reference TRBV28 and TRBJ2-7, the CDR3 gives the full variable domain: DVKVTQSSRYLVKRTGEKVFLECVQDMDHENMFWYRQDPGLGLRLIYFSYDVKMKEKGDIPEGYSVSREKKERFSLILESASTNQTSMYLCASTAPTGFEQYFGPGTRLTVT.

CDR3 region: CASSLLPGTSGSSSGANVLTF. The CDR3 bases are TGTGCCAGCAGCTTACTCCCCGGGACTAGCGGGAGTAGTTCTGGGGCCAACGTCCTGACTTTC. This sequence joins TRBV7-8 and TRBJ2-6; 14 nucleotides align to TRBD2. This CDR3 is built from 21 residues. Germline CDR1 and CDR2: SGHVS and FQNEAQ. Trimming at V came to 2 bases and at J to 1 base, leaving 10 bases not matched to a gene.

Here the CDR3 reads CATTRQGPSYEQYF. CDR3 in DNA: TGTGCCACTACACGACAGGGGCCCTCCTACGAGCAGTACTTC. The chain is built from TRBV7-9 and TRBJ2-7, with TRBD1 identical over 8 bases. The CDR3 has 14 residues. CDR1 is SEHNR, CDR2 FQNEAQ, per germline (reference sequence). J was trimmed by 0 bases and V by 10 bases; bases with no gene match: 8.

The genes are TRBV7-6 and TRBJ2-7; D unclear. This CDR3 comprises 14 residues. Per the germline V gene, CDR1 is SGHVS and CDR2 is FNYEAQ. V was shortened by 5 bases and J by 5 bases, with 16 bases between the two germline ends. In DNA form, the CDR3 reads TGTGCCAGCAGCCGAGAAGATAGCTTTCACGAGCAGTACTTC. Translation: CASSREDSFHEQYF.

The chain recombines TRBV7-9 with TRBJ1-4; tentatively, D is TRBD1 (5 bases). Germline V gene sequence: CDR1 SEHNR, CDR2 FQNEAQ (reference sequence). CDR3 length: 14 residues. Trimming left V 5 bases short and J 3 bases short, with 10 bases between. The CDR3 here is CASSLDSSNEKLFF. CDR3 nucleotide sequence: TGTGCCAGCAGCCTCGACAGCTCTAATGAAAAACTGTTTTTT.

This clone came up once. The chain couples TRBV2 to TRBJ2-1, with 7 bases identical to TRBD2. Germline CDR1 reads SNHLY; CDR2 reads FYNNEI. The CDR3 runs to 14 residues. V lost 8 bases to trimming and J lost 4 bases; unmatched junction nucleotides: 8. CDR3 loop: CASQRASGYNEQFF. CDR3 nucleotides: TGTGCCAGCCAGAGGGCTAGCGGATACAATGAGCAGTTCTTC.

The sample holds one count of this clone. The chain uses TRBV5-1 and TRBJ2-5; 7 bases align to TRBD1. V lost 0 bases and J lost 1; bases outside the gene matches: 9. The CDR3 runs 17 residues. Germline values: CDR1 SGHRS, CDR2 YFSETQ. This CDR3 reads CASSLAGWGQIQETQYF. In nucleotides, the CDR3 is TGCGCCAGCAGCTTGGCGGGGTGGGGACAGATCCAAGAGACCCAGTACTTC.

This chain connects TRBV5-6 to TRBJ2-7, with 11 bases that match TRBD2. The junction had 0 bases not matched to a gene; V was cut back by 1 base and J by 0 bases. The germline gives CDR1 SGHDT, CDR2 YYEEEE. This CDR3 has 15 amino acids. The CDR3 DNA reads TGTGCCAGCAGCTTGACTAGCGGGAGCTCCTACGAGCAGTACTTC. It translates to CASSLTSGSSYEQYF. Full variable domain (outside the CDR3, taken from reference TRBV5-6 and TRBJ2-7): DAGVTQSPTHLIKTRGQQVTLRCSPKSGHDTVSWYQQALGQGPQFIFQYYEEEERQRGNFPDRFSGHQFPNYSSELNVNALLLGDSALYLCASSLTSGSSYEQYFGPGTRLTVT.

The genes are TRBV11-3 and TRBJ2-7; no clear D gene. Per germline, CDR1 SGHNT and CDR2 YENEEA. V lost 0 bases and J 6 bases, leaving 15 bases between the germline ends. The CDR3 is made up of 15 amino acids. The CDR3 region has the DNA TGTGCCAGCAGCTTAGATCCCACGAGCCACGGCGAGCAGTACTTC. Its protein is CASSLDPTSHGEQYF.

The rearrangement uses TRBV4-1 and TRBJ1-2; weak D call: TRBD1 (5 bases). Germline V gives CDR1 MGHRA, CDR2 YSYEKL. V was clipped by 1 base and J by 10 bases, with 10 bases between them. The CDR3 length is 12 residues. The DNA for the CDR3 is TGCGCCAGCAGCCAAGTAACAGGAGACTACACCTTC. Translating gives CASSQVTGDYTF.

Concerning this clone: Germline and junction disagree at one end, which may indicate a read error. This sample includes further DNA sequences coding for the same CDR3. V gene TRBV20-1 combines with J gene TRBJ2-7, with D tentatively TRBD1 (6 bases). Germline lookup yields CDR1 DFQATT and CDR2 SNEGSKA (reference sequence). The CDR3 is made up of 11 amino acids. In DNA form, the CDR3 reads TGCAGTGCAAGAGGGGGCTACGAGCAGTACTTC. As protein: CSARGGYEQYF.

The genes are TRBV7-8 and TRBJ2-7; tentatively, D is TRBD1 (7 bases). V was trimmed by 0 bases and J by 3 bases, leaving 12 bases between them. The germline gives CDR1 SGHVS, CDR2 FQNEAQ. The CDR3 has 15 amino acids. The CDR3 loop reads CASSLAEQGGYEQYF. CDR3 DNA sequence: TGTGCCAGCAGCTTAGCTGAGCAGGGGGGCTACGAGCAGTACTTC. The complete variable domain, with remaining parts taken from reference TRBV7-8 and TRBJ2-7, reads GAGVSQSPRYKVAKRGQDVALRCDPISGHVSLFWYQQALGQGPEFLTYFQNEAQLDKSGLPSDRFFAERPEGSVSTLKIQRTQQEDSAVYLCASSLAEQGGYEQYFGPGTRLTVT.